The T cell receptor (beta chain) under discussion was sequenced for a study of radiotherapy plus CTLA-4 blockade in lung cancer. Turning to the study itself: Disease control was seen in over 25% of patients, objective responses in roughly 17%. The study's findings and limits: In blood, after radiotherapy plus ipilimumab, tumor-derived TCR clones expanded.

V lost 7 bases and J lost 5, with 20 bases in between. Germline CDR1 reads SGHVS; CDR2 reads FQNEAQ. CDR3 length: 15 residues. Sequencing was performed with immunoSEQ multiplex PCR; in TCRdb, only in-frame clones are kept and a portion is missing. This sample yields over 100,000 clones, of which 70% to 90% are seen a single time; 5.5% to 7% belongs to the top ten. About this clone: Its cognate antigen is unknown.

The chain uses TRBV7-8 and TRBJ1-2; D is perhaps TRBD1 (6 bases). This sequence originates from a human donor with non-small cell lung cancer that progressed on radiotherapy plus ipilimumab. The sample here was peripheral blood, taken from a patient treated with radiotherapy plus ipilimumab. This chain's CDR3 is CASIPGLGTLYGYTF. In DNA form, the CDR3 reads TGTGCCAGCATCCCCGGACTCGGGACACTATATGGCTACACCTTC.